These 15 T cell receptor beta chains were sequenced from one sample in a study of T-cell memory formation after mild COVID-19. TCRdb reprocessed the 5' RACE reads with MiXCR, giving one entry per CDR3 protein. Counted here are approximately 440,000 distinct CDR3 sequences, 15% to 25% occurring once; the ten biggest clones make up 8.4%. Sequenced input: PBMCs or a T cell subset sorted from them (not recorded which). These receptors were taken from an adult woman who had mild COVID-19 (a few samples of this study predate the infection). Cell type and time point are not known.

This clonotype was counted ten times or more. The chain joins TRBV24-1 to TRBJ2-2, with TRBD2 identical over 15 bases. The germline CDR1 and CDR2 sequences are KGHDR and SFDVKD. V lost 9 bases to trimming and J lost 6 bases; unmatched junction nucleotides: 10. This CDR3 contains 17 residues. CDR3 amino acids: CATSGGLAGGIAGELFF. The DNA of the CDR3 is TGTGCCACCTCTGGGGGACTAGCGGGAGGAATTGCCGGGGAGCTGTTTTTT.

The CDR3 DNA is TGTGCCAGCAGCTTGGGATTCCGGGCCACGTCTTATGGCTACACCTTC. Protein product: CASSLGFRATSYGYTF. The chain uses TRBV7-2 and TRBJ1-2; no reliable D call. V was cut by 3 bases and J by 5 bases, with 19 bases left in between. Germline CDR1 SGHTA, CDR2 FQGNSA. This CDR3 region has 16 residues.

This clonotype has a handful of counts. The rearrangement joins TRBV7-6 to TRBJ2-1; D is perhaps TRBD2 (5 bases). V was pared by 1 base and J by 4 bases, with 11 bases between. Germline V CDR1 and CDR2: SGHVS, FNYEAQ. The CDR3 spans 15 residues. The CDR3 sequence: CASSLGISEYNEQFF. The DNA of the CDR3 is TGTGCCAGCAGCTTAGGGATTAGCGAGTACAATGAGCAGTTCTTC.

Concerning this clonotype itself: Germline is not matched at one junction end, which may reflect a read error. The chain uses TRBV11-2 and TRBJ2-1; D is perhaps TRBD1 or TRBD2 (5 bases each). Germline V CDR1 and CDR2: SGHAT, FQNNGV. CDR3 length equals 14 residues. CDR3 DNA: TGTGCCAGCAGCTTGGCCACCGGGACCAAAGCCAGGCTCTTC. The encoded protein is CASSLATGTKARLF.

This clonotype came up a few times. The chain employs TRBV3-1 and TRBJ2-3; D possibly corresponds to TRBD2 (6 bases). V lost 1 base and J 3 bases, leaving 20 bases between the germline ends. Looked up from germline, CDR1 is LGHDT and CDR2 is YNNKEL (reference sequence). The CDR3 sequence is 18 residues long. DNA for the CDR3: TGTGCCAGCAGCCAAGCTTTAGAGCCCGTCGGGGGTACAGATACGCAGTATTTT. This translates into CASSQALEPVGGTDTQYF.

The chain uses TRBV24-1 and TRBJ1-1; 9 bases are shared with TRBD1. This CDR3 region has 15 residues. J lost 5 bases, V lost 5 bases, and 8 bases had no gene match. CDR1 and CDR2 from the germline V gene are KGHDR and SFDVKD. The CDR3 nucleotides are TGTGCCACCAGTGGTGTTGGGACAGGGAATACTGAAGCTTTCTTT. Translating it yields CATSGVGTGNTEAFF.

This clonotype turned up a few times. The chain carries TRBV5-1 and TRBJ2-1, with D unclear. Germline CDR1 SGHRS, CDR2 YFSETQ. V lost 2 bases to trimming and J lost 6 bases, with 12 bases between them. The CDR3 has 14 residues. The CDR3 loop is CASSFNSPRNEQFF. The CDR3 DNA sequence: TGCGCCAGCAGCTTCAACAGCCCTCGCAATGAGCAGTTCTTC.

This clonotype was counted ten times or more. The genes are TRBV7-2 and TRBJ1-2; 8 bases align to TRBD1. The CDR3 has 13 amino acids. V was clipped by 5 bases and J by 7 bases; unmatched bases: 6. The V gene's germline CDR1 is SGHTA and CDR2 FQGNSA. Here the CDR3 DNA reads TGTGCCAGCAGCCCTGGACAGGGAGGTGGCTACACCTTC. It codes for CASSPGQGGGYTF.

The chain couples TRBV15 to TRBJ2-7; 7 nucleotides match TRBD2. Germline V gene data show CDR1 as LNHNV and CDR2 as YYDKDF (reference sequence). Trimming removed 2 bases from V and 6 bases from J; junction bases left unmatched: 7. CDR3 length equals 14 residues. The CDR3 loop reads CATSRTSGRGEQYF. DNA of the CDR3: TGTGCCACCAGCAGAACATCAGGGAGGGGCGAGCAGTACTTC.

The chain employs TRBV10-3 and TRBJ2-7; D remains unclear. CDR3 length equals 15 residues. Deletions cut 3 bases from V and 0 bases from J, with 12 bases between. The germline V gene encodes CDR1 ENHRY and CDR2 SYGVKD. CDR3 residues: CAISEVEANSYEQYF. The CDR3 region has the DNA TGTGCCATCAGTGAAGTTGAAGCGAACTCCTACGAGCAGTACTTC.

The table lists this clonotype with a few counts. This chain links TRBV11-2 with TRBJ2-2; a possible D gene is TRBD2 (5 bases). Between the trimmed V and J ends, which lost 8 bases and 3 bases, there was a span of 10 bases. The CDR3 is made up of 13 amino acids. Germline-derived CDR1 and CDR2 are SGHAT and FQNNGV. CDR3 bases: TGTGCCAGCGTTCGGGGTTACACCGGGGAGCTGTTTTTT. It translates to CASVRGYTGELFF.

This chain uses TRBV6-5 with TRBJ2-1; maybe TRBD2 (5 bases). This CDR3 comprises 16 residues. Germline CDR1 is MNHEY and CDR2 is SVGAGI. The V end was cut by 3 bases, the J end by 1 base, with 13 bases between. CDR3 nucleotide sequence: TGTGCCAGCAGTTATGAGGGCGGCTCTTCCTACAATGAGCAGTTCTTC. The encoded protein is CASSYEGGSSYNEQFF.

This chain joins TRBV5-6 and TRBJ1-2; D is unresolved. The CDR3 consists of 14 residues. The V gene lost 7 bases and the J gene lost 4 bases, with 17 bases spanning the gap. Germline V lookup: CDR1 SGHDT, CDR2 YYEEEE. CDR3 amino acids: CASAYGKQGYGYTF. In DNA form, the CDR3 reads TGTGCCAGCGCCTACGGGAAGCAAGGCTATGGCTACACCTTC. The variable domain in full, with the rest retrieved from reference TRBV5-6 and TRBJ1-2, is DAGVTQSPTHLIKTRGQQVTLRCSPKSGHDTVSWYQQALGQGPQFIFQYYEEEERQRGNFPDRFSGHQFPNYSSELNVNALLLGDSALYLCASAYGKQGYGYTFGSGTRLTVV.

V gene TRBV24-1 combines with J gene TRBJ2-1; 8 bases align to TRBD1. CDR3 length: 16 residues. Germline loops: CDR1 KGHDR, CDR2 SFDVKD. The ends lost 4 bases at V and 1 base at J; junction bases unmatched: 5. The CDR3 sequence is CATSDLGQASYNEQFF. The DNA for the CDR3 is TGTGCCACCAGTGACTTGGGACAGGCGTCCTACAATGAGCAGTTCTTC.

The chain joins TRBV7-6 to TRBJ2-3; 7 nucleotides agree with TRBD1. Trimming at V came to 4 bases and at J to 7 bases, leaving 8 bases not matched to a gene. Germline loops: CDR1 SGHVS, CDR2 FNYEAQ. This CDR3 is 14 amino acids long. CDR3 bases: TGTGCCAGCAGCTCGACAGGGCTGGGCAATACGCAGTATTTT. It is translated as CASSSTGLGNTQYF.